This TCR beta chain was profiled in a study of Graves' ophthalmopathy and Graves' hyperthyroidism. The CDR3 has 17 residues. Germline-derived CDR1 and CDR2 are LNHNV and YYDKDF (reference sequence). This clonotype was observed at least ten times. Compared with germline, one end of the junction differs, possibly owing to a read error. Donors with ophthalmopathy: moderate-to-severe activity, CAS ≥3, NOSPECS ≥4, duration under 3 months. Uncontrolled infections, pregnancy, lactation or other autoimmune diseases led to patient exclusion. Patients were diagnosed from clinical symptoms, serum thyroxine, TRAb, thyroid ultrasound and orbital computed tomography. Beta-chain TCR CDR3 regions were amplified from RNA transcripts. HTBI primers were employed in first-round RT-PCR, then a second-round multiplex PCR followed. TCRdb analysed the multiplex PCR reads with MiXCR anew, one entry per CDR3 protein. The sample has about 400,000 distinct CDR3 sequences; about a sixth are singletons.

This TCR was sampled from a woman under 30 with Graves' ophthalmopathy. The sequenced material came from peripheral blood. The chain joins TRBV15 to TRBJ1-5, with D uncertain. The CDR3 here is CATSRETAPRTDQPQHF. CDR3 coding DNA: TGTGCCACCAGCCGAGAAACCGCTCCCCGCACTGATCAGCCCCAGCATTTT. The whole variable domain, filled in from reference TRBV15 and TRBJ1-5, reads DAMVIQNPRYQVTQFGKPVTLSCSQTLNHNVMYWYQQKSSQAPKLLFHYYDKDFNNEADTPDNFQSRRPNTSFCFLDIRSPGLGDTAMYLCATSRETAPRTDQPQHFGDGTRLSIL.